Below, 30 T cell receptor beta chains from the same sample are listed, as sequenced in a study of T-cell memory formation after mild COVID-19. One entry per CDR3 protein results from TCRdb running MiXCR on the 5' RACE reads. The sample has approximately 150,000 distinct CDR3 sequences, under 7% seen once. The sequenced material came from PBMCs or a T cell subset sorted from them (not recorded which). The receptors originated from an adult woman who had mild COVID-19 (a few samples of this study predate the infection). Cell type and time point are not known.

This clonotype has ten or more counts. V gene TRBV12-3 or TRBV12-4 combines with J gene TRBJ1-1; TRBD1 is a possible D gene (6 bases). This CDR3 is 16 amino acids long. V shed 3 bases and J shed 6 bases, with 20 bases lying between them. The CDR3 nucleotides read TGTGCCAGCAGTTTGCGTTCGGGGGGGCGTGGAGCTGAAGCTTTCTTT. It codes for CASSLRSGGRGAEAFF.

The chain employs TRBV6-5 and TRBJ1-2; TRBD1 matches 9 bases. The junction had 9 bases not matched to a gene; V was cut back by 1 base and J by 3 bases. Germline CDR1 MNHEY, CDR2 SVGAGI. The CDR3 is 17 residues long. The CDR3 here is CASSYFSGQGLHYGYTF. The CDR3 DNA follows: TGTGCCAGCAGTTACTTTTCGGGACAGGGCTTACACTATGGCTACACCTTC.

V is TRBV7-2 and J is TRBJ2-7; the D is unclear. Germline CDR1 SGHTA, CDR2 FQGNSA. V shed 5 bases and J shed 3 bases, with 5 bases lying between them. CDR3 length equals 11 residues. The CDR3: CASSRIYEQYF. As DNA, the CDR3 is TGTGCCAGCAGCCGAATCTACGAGCAGTACTTC. The variable domain in full, with the rest retrieved from reference TRBV7-2 and TRBJ2-7, is GAGVSQSPSNKVTEKGKDVELRCDPISGHTALYWYRQSLGQGLEFLIYFQGNSAPDKSGLPSDRFSAERTGGSVSTLTIQRTQQEDSAVYLCASSRIYEQYFGPGTRLTVT.

This clonotype has a handful of counts. The chain combines TRBV27 with TRBJ2-7, with unresolved D. Germline V gives CDR1 MNHEY, CDR2 SMNVEV (reference sequence). Trimming cost V 6 bases and J 2 bases, with 14 bases left between them. This CDR3 is built from 14 residues. The CDR3 here is CASSLNGIAYEQYF. The DNA of the CDR3 is TGTGCCAGCAGCCTCAATGGGATAGCCTACGAGCAGTACTTC.

This clonotype was seen a few times. The chain couples TRBV12-3 or TRBV12-4 to TRBJ1-2; D is ambiguous. The CDR3 runs 12 residues. V dropped 0 bases and J dropped 6 bases, with 5 bases sitting between them. CDR3 protein: CASSLAGNGYTF. The CDR3, as DNA: TGTGCCAGCAGTTTAGCCGGGAATGGCTACACCTTC.

The chain is built from TRBV11-2 and TRBJ2-2; 11 bases match TRBD1. Germline CDR1 is SGHAT and CDR2 is FQNNGV. This CDR3 comprises 16 residues. V dropped 6 bases and J dropped 6; count of bases not matched to a gene: 9. Written as DNA, the CDR3 is TGTGCCAGCAGAGGCCTCGGGACAGGGGGGGCCGGGGAGCTGTTTTTT. Amino acid sequence: CASRGLGTGGAGELFF. Drawing the rest from reference TRBV11-2 and TRBJ2-2, the complete variable domain is EAGVAQSPRYKIIEKRQSVAFWCNPISGHATLYWYQQILGQGPKLLIQFQNNGVVDDSQLPKDRFSAERLKGVDSTLKIQPAKLEDSAVYLCASRGLGTGGAGELFFGEGSRLTVL.

Relative to its sample, this clonotype is medium-sized (0.01 to 0.1%). V and J are TRBV9 and TRBJ1-6; no definite D call. V was trimmed by 1 base and J by 8 bases, leaving 4 bases between them. Germline CDR1 reads SGDLS; CDR2 reads YYNGEE. This CDR3 comprises 12 residues. The CDR3 nucleotides are TGTGCCAGCAGCGTAATCGATTCACCCCTCCACTTT. It specifies CASSVIDSPLHF.

This clonotype was counted a few times. V gene TRBV6-1 combines with J gene TRBJ2-1; 9 bases are shared with TRBD2. Germline CDR1 MNHNS, CDR2 SASEGT. This CDR3 is built from 16 residues. V trimming: 6 bases; J trimming: 4 bases; junction bases outside the gene matches: 10. CDR3 protein: CASSVSVAGAYNEQFF. As DNA, the CDR3 is TGTGCCAGCAGCGTATCGGTAGCGGGGGCATACAATGAGCAGTTCTTC.

The gene calls are TRBV2 and TRBJ1-6, with D possibly being TRBD1 (6 bases). Germline CDR1 reads SNHLY; CDR2 reads FYNNEI. V shed 6 bases and J shed 0 bases, with 12 bases lying between them. CDR3 length: 16 residues. CDR3 in amino acids: CASRGTGSSYNSPLHF. The CDR3 nucleotides read TGTGCCAGCAGAGGAACAGGGAGCTCCTATAATTCACCCCTCCACTTT.

This sequence joins TRBV4-2 and TRBJ1-1; D gene unclear. CDR3 size: 16 residues. V lost 1 base to trimming and J lost 0 bases, with 12 bases between them. The germline V gene has CDR1 LGHNA and CDR2 YNFKEQ. The CDR3 region is CASSQGHGYMNTEAFF. The CDR3 DNA sequence: TGTGCCAGCAGCCAAGGTCACGGGTACATGAACACTGAAGCTTTCTTT.

This clonotype was seen only a few times. V and J are TRBV18 and TRBJ2-7; D is unresolved. The CDR3 sequence is 13 residues long. Trimming cost V 1 base and J 0 bases, with 4 bases left between them. Germline V CDR1 and CDR2: KGHSH, LQKENI. CDR3 loop: CASSPQSSYEQYF. The CDR3 coding sequence is TGTGCCAGCTCACCACAAAGCTCCTACGAGCAGTACTTC.

The rearrangement links TRBV20-1 to TRBJ1-5, with D possibly matching TRBD1 (6 bases). V shed 2 bases and J shed 7 bases, with 6 bases lying between them. From germline, CDR1 is DFQATT and CDR2 SNEGSKA (reference sequence). The CDR3 has 11 amino acids. CDR3 bases: TGCAGTGCTAGACAGGGGCAGCCCCAGCATTTT. Translating it yields CSARQGQPQHF.

This clonotype has only a few counts. The chain couples TRBV24-1 to TRBJ2-1, with 8 bases matching TRBD1. The trim removed 3 bases at V and 4 bases at J, leaving 4 bases unmatched. The CDR3 length is 15 residues. Per the germline V gene, CDR1 is KGHDR and CDR2 is SFDVKD. This chain's CDR3 is CATSDPGTGYNEQFF. CDR3 DNA sequence: TGTGCCACCAGTGATCCCGGGACAGGTTACAATGAGCAGTTCTTC.

This clonotype was detected a few times. The genes are TRBV6-2 or TRBV6-3 and TRBJ2-7; no firm D call. Germline V gene lookup returns CDR1 MNHEY and CDR2 SVGEGT. V was clipped by 2 bases and J by 4 bases, with 6 bases between them. The CDR3 is made up of 12 amino acids. Written as DNA, the CDR3 is TGTGCCAGCAGTTACCTCAGGTACGAGCAGTACTTC. This gives the protein CASSYLRYEQYF.

This clonotype was seen many times. The CDR3 coding sequence is TGCGCCACCGGTGGGGGACAACCCAATGGCTACACCTTC. Its protein is CATGGGQPNGYTF. The chain is built from TRBV23-1 and TRBJ1-2; tentatively, D is TRBD1 (6 bases). TRBV23-1 is assigned to the ORF class and has an uncertain function. This CDR3 spans 13 amino acids. Trimming removed 10 bases from V and 6 bases from J, with 18 bases in between.

The CDR3 region is CASSYSLSGRSTIYF. The CDR3 nucleotides are TGTGCCAGCAGTTACTCGTTGTCGGGAAGAAGCACCATATATTTT. This rearrangement joins TRBV6-2 or TRBV6-3 to TRBJ1-3; D is undetermined. The V gene's germline CDR1 is MNHEY and CDR2 SVGEGT. The V end lost 0 bases, the J end lost 9 bases, and 15 bases lay between the germline ends. The CDR3 contains 15 residues.

This clonotype has only a few counts. The rearrangement links TRBV20-1 to TRBJ2-5, with D possibly matching TRBD2 (5 bases). The CDR3 is 14 residues long. The germline V gene encodes CDR1 DFQATT and CDR2 SNEGSKA (reference sequence). Trimming pared 1 base from V and 2 bases from J, leaving 11 bases between. CDR3 sequence (DNA): TGCAGTGCTAGAGGGTCGGGGAATCAAGAGACCCAGTACTTC. Translating it yields CSARGSGNQETQYF.

There are many counts of this clonotype. The chain recombines TRBV5-1 with TRBJ2-1; possibly TRBD2 for D (6 bases). CDR1 SGHRS and CDR2 YFSETQ come from the germline V gene. This CDR3 has 15 amino acids. V lost 7 bases and J lost 8, with 22 bases in between. CDR3 region: CASRGISSAYYEQFF. In DNA form, the CDR3 reads TGCGCCAGCCGGGGGATCTCTAGCGCATATTATGAGCAGTTCTTC.

This clonotype was seen ten or more times. The chain is built from TRBV5-1 and TRBJ1-1, with a possible D match to TRBD1 (6 bases). CDR3 length: 14 residues. Trimming cost V 3 bases and J 0 bases, with 9 bases left between them. The germline CDR1 and CDR2 sequences are SGHRS and YFSETQ. CDR3 bases: TGCGCCAGCAGCTCCGGACAGATGAACACTGAAGCTTTCTTT. It codes for CASSSGQMNTEAFF.

The chain combines TRBV24-1 with TRBJ1-2; D might be TRBD1 (5 bases). The germline V gene encodes CDR1 KGHDR and CDR2 SFDVKD. Trimming stripped 4 bases from V and 4 bases from J, with 12 bases between. The CDR3 is 14 amino acids. CDR3 coding DNA: TGTGCCACCAGTGACCATGGACAACCCTATGGCTACACCTTC. It yields the protein CATSDHGQPYGYTF.

This chain links TRBV7-2 with TRBJ2-7; the match to TRBD2 covers 11 bases. CDR3 length: 15 residues. The V and J ends lost 5 bases and 2 bases, in that order; junction bases with no gene match: 5. CDR1 is SGHTA, CDR2 FQGNSA, per germline. CDR3 nucleotides: TGTGCCAGCAGCCCCGGACTAGCGGGCCCCTACGAGCAGTACTTC. Translation: CASSPGLAGPYEQYF.

In this sample, this clonotype turned up many times. V usage is TRBV12-3 or TRBV12-4 and J usage is TRBJ2-7; 11 nucleotides match TRBD2. Germline trimming cut 6 bases from V and 2 bases from J; bases unmatched to any gene: 0. CDR3 length: 13 amino acids. The CDR3 sequence: CASRTSGAYEQYF. The CDR3 DNA reads as TGTGCCAGCAGGACTAGCGGGGCCTACGAGCAGTACTTC.

This clonotype was picked up a small number of times. The V gene is TRBV27, the J gene TRBJ2-1; a possible D gene is TRBD2 (5 bases). In germline, CDR1 is MNHEY, CDR2 SMNVEV (reference sequence). Trimming left V 2 bases short and J 8 bases short, with 10 bases between. This CDR3 contains 13 residues. The CDR3 DNA reads TGTGCCAGCAGTTTACGTAAGAGGGATGAGCAGTTCTTC. Protein sequence: CASSLRKRDEQFF.

This clonotype appeared many times. The CDR3, as DNA: TGCGCCAGCAGCTCCCGCGGACAGCTCACAGATACGCAGTATTTT. This codes for CASSSRGQLTDTQYF. This chain uses TRBV5-1 with TRBJ2-3; tentative D call: TRBD1 (6 bases). V was shortened by 3 bases and J by 2 bases, with 13 bases between the two germline ends. Germline lookup yields CDR1 SGHRS and CDR2 YFSETQ. The CDR3 has 15 residues.

The chain uses TRBV20-1 and TRBJ2-1; no definite D call. Germline V gives CDR1 DFQATT, CDR2 SNEGSKA (reference sequence). The CDR3 sequence is 14 residues long. V gave up 2 bases and J gave up 2 bases, with 10 bases separating them. CDR3 amino acids: CSARYPGAYNEQFF. CDR3 sequence (DNA): TGCAGTGCTAGATACCCTGGGGCCTACAATGAGCAGTTCTTC.

The gene calls are TRBV12-3 or TRBV12-4 and TRBJ2-5, with D possibly called TRBD1 or TRBD2 (6 bases each). The V and J ends lost 5 bases and 7 bases respectively, with 14 bases between them. The CDR3 consists of 13 residues. DNA of the CDR3: TGTGCCAGCAGTATCGGGGGCTGGGGGACCCAGTACTTC. Protein product: CASSIGGWGTQYF.

In its sample, this clonotype was seen many times. The V call is TRBV25-1, the J call TRBJ1-4; D unclear. Germline V CDR1 and CDR2: MGHDK, SYGVNS. The CDR3 spans 17 residues. V shed 6 bases and J shed 7 bases, with 24 bases lying between them. DNA for the CDR3: TGTGCCAGCAGCACCACCCGGGCGCTCCGGAAACGTGAAAAACTGTTTTTT. Translation: CASSTTRALRKREKLFF.

Only a few counts were recorded for this clonotype. The chain joins TRBV29-1 to TRBJ2-1; D is unresolved. CDR3 size: 10 residues. The ends were cut back, 4 bases at V and 11 bases at J, with 9 bases in the middle. The germline V gene encodes CDR1 SQVTM and CDR2 ANQGSEA. CDR3 protein: CSVGEAQQFF. DNA of the CDR3: TGCAGCGTTGGTGAGGCTCAGCAGTTCTTC.

This clonotype was counted between two and nine times. V is TRBV5-1 and J is TRBJ1-6; 8 nucleotides agree with TRBD1. Germline V gene data show CDR1 as SGHRS and CDR2 as YFSETQ. The V gene end was trimmed by 0 bases and the J gene end by 9 bases; junction bases not matched to a gene: 8. CDR3 length: 16 residues. CDR3 region: CASSLGNGQGGSPLHF. As DNA, the CDR3 is TGCGCCAGCAGCTTGGGGAATGGACAGGGTGGTTCACCCCTCCACTTT. The full variable domain, in which reference TRBV5-1 and TRBJ1-6 provide the parts outside the CDR3, is KAGVTQTPRYLIKTRGQQVTLSCSPISGHRSVSWYQQTPGQGLQFLFEYFSETQRNKGNFPGRFSGRQFSNSRSEMNVSTLELGDSALYLCASSLGNGQGGSPLHFGNGTRLTVT.

This clonotype occurred many times. The chain employs TRBV20-1 and TRBJ1-4; tentative D call: TRBD1 (6 bases). This CDR3 is 13 amino acids long. Germline loops: CDR1 DFQATT, CDR2 SNEGSKA (reference sequence). The V end was cut by 5 bases, the J end by 6 bases, with 13 bases between. In DNA form, the CDR3 reads TGCAGTGCTCCGCAGGGGCGGCATGAAAAACTGTTTTTT. Translation gives CSAPQGRHEKLFF.